This record covers a single TCR beta chain. As yet, its antigen is unknown. This sample was taken from a study of Graves' ophthalmopathy and Graves' hyperthyroidism. Study-wide results and limits: Most thyroid clonotypes expanded beyond 0.001 frequency were also found in blood. Discrimination between ophthalmopathy and stable hyperthyroidism by a 13-signature model showed approximately 89% sensitivity and 65% to 84% specificity.

The TCR beta CDR3 regions underwent amplification from RNA transcripts. An opening RT-PCR round employed HTBI primers and preceded a second-round multiplex PCR. From the multiplex PCR reads, TCRdb called clonotypes with MiXCR, one entry per CDR3 protein. In the table there are some 750,000 distinct CDR3 sequences, roughly 41% of which are singletons. Germline CDR1 DFQATT, CDR2 SNEGSKA (reference sequence). The V end lost 4 bases, the J end lost 2 bases, and 9 bases lay between the germline ends. CDR3 length: 14 residues. Exclusion criteria comprised other autoimmune diseases, uncontrolled infections, pregnancy or lactation in patients.

The sample comprised peripheral blood. The source of this sequence is an adult man with Graves' ophthalmopathy. V usage is TRBV20-1 and J usage is TRBJ2-6, with D maybe TRBD1 (6 bases). CDR3 residues: CSAIPGAGANVLTF. Written as DNA, the CDR3 is TGCAGTGCTATCCCAGGGGCTGGGGCCAACGTCCTGACTTTC.